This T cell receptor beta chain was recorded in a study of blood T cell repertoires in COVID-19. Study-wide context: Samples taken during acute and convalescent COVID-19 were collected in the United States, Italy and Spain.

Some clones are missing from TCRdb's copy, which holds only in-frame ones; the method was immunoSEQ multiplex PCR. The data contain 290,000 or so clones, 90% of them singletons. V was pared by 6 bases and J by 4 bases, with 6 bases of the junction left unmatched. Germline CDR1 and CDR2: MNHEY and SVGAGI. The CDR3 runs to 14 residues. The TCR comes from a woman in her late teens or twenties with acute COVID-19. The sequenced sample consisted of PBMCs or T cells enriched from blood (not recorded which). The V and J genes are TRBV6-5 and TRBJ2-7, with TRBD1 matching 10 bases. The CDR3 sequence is CASSFRDRGYEQYF. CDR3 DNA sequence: TGTGCCAGCAGCTTCCGGGACAGGGGATACGAGCAGTACTTC.